A single T cell receptor beta chain is shown here with its context. The data are from a study of blood T cell repertoires in COVID-19. Study-level information: Samples of COVID-19 (acute and convalescent) were obtained from the United States, Italy and Spain. PBMCs, B-cell-depleted T cells, or T cells provided the cDNA or gDNA that made up the material.

Germline V gene sequence: CDR1 MNHEY, CDR2 SMNVEV (reference sequence). This CDR3 is built from 16 residues. V shed 5 bases and J shed 0 bases, with 16 bases lying between them. Authors' methods: Nucleated cell number was recorded as an estimate derived from reference gene primer amplification. Libraries were prepared by immunoSEQ multiplex PCR; TCRdb keeps only in-frame clonotypes and omits some of them. V, J and clone size are taken as reported in that table, and D and trimming were inferred from the DNA itself. The sample yields about 180,000 clones, 65% to 90% seen once. The chain links TRBV27 to TRBJ1-1; TRBD1 might be the D (5 bases). This clonotype originated in a man over 45 with active or convalescent COVID-19. The sequenced sample was peripheral blood. CDR3 protein: CASSPQGGAMNTEAFF. The CDR3 DNA follows: TGTGCCAGCAGTCCGCAGGGTGGTGCCATGAACACTGAAGCTTTCTTT.